Each of the 6 T cell receptor beta chains below was sequenced from the same sample in a study of graft-versus-host responses after intestinal transplantation. Clones were read by immunoSEQ multiplex PCR, and TCRdb kept only the in-frame ones, dropping some. The repertoire has more than 9,500 clones, roughly nine tenths of them found once; the top ten carry roughly 3.5%. Regarding time point: postoperative day 105 after intestinal transplantation (dayNNNN = postoperative day). This specimen was PBMCs, taken 105 days after intestinal transplantation. The receptor source for this set is a human patient who received an intestinal transplant, so some T cells may come from the graft donor.

This chain joins TRBV25-1 and TRBJ2-7; possible D gene TRBD1, 9 bases. V was cut by 0 bases and J by 5 bases, with 20 bases left in between. From germline, CDR1 is MGHDK and CDR2 SYGVNS. This CDR3 region has 17 residues. As DNA, the CDR3 is TGTGCCAGCAGTGAATATAGCGGGGACAGGGTTCGGGACGAGCAGTACTTC. As protein: CASSEYSGDRVRDEQYF.

The V and J genes are TRBV29-1 and TRBJ2-5; weak D call: TRBD1 (6 bases). The CDR3 covers 13 residues. The germline gives CDR1 SQVTM, CDR2 ANQGSEA. With 4 bases removed from V and 2 bases from J, the gap between germline ends came to 11 bases. Here the CDR3 reads CSVVGQGQETQYF. The CDR3 region has the DNA TGCAGCGTTGTCGGGCAGGGGCAAGAGACCCAGTACTTC.

The J gene is TRBJ1-3, the V gene TRBV6-4, with a possible D match to TRBD1 (5 bases). CDR1 is MRHNA, CDR2 SNTAGT, per germline. The CDR3 sequence is 12 residues long. The V and J ends lost 4 bases and 7 bases respectively, with 8 bases between them. The CDR3 here is CASSVRDNTIYF. CDR3 sequence (DNA): TGTGCCAGCAGTGTAAGGGACAACACCATATATTTT.

J is TRBJ2-7 and V is TRBV28; a possible D gene is TRBD2 (6 bases). CDR3 size: 17 residues. CDR1 is MDHEN and CDR2 is SYDVKM in the germline V gene. Trimming cost V 1 base and J 4 bases, with 20 bases left between them. The CDR3 DNA sequence: TGTGCCAGCAGTTTATCACTTGGGGGACTTGACGGTTACGAGCAGTACTTC. Its protein product is CASSLSLGGLDGYEQYF.

V and J are TRBV5-6 and TRBJ1-2; D possibly corresponds to TRBD1 (6 bases). The CDR3 is made up of 14 amino acids. In germline, CDR1 is SGHDT, CDR2 YYEEEE. Trimming shortened V by 0 bases and J by 5 bases, and 11 bases separated the two germline ends. The CDR3 DNA reads as TGTGCCAGCAGCTTGGGCAGGGGTTGGTATGGCTACACCTTC. Amino acid sequence: CASSLGRGWYGYTF.

The CDR3 DNA sequence: TGTGCCAGCAGCCAAGATGGGACTAGCGGCTCCTACGAGCAGTACTTC. It is translated as CASSQDGTSGSYEQYF. The J gene is TRBJ2-7, the V gene TRBV4-2; TRBD2 matches 11 bases. The CDR3 totals 16 residues. Germline V CDR1 and CDR2: LGHNA, YNFKEQ. With V trimmed by 0 bases and J by 0 bases, 1 base remained unmatched.